This T cell receptor (beta chain) is drawn from a study of blood T cell repertoires in COVID-19 (dated by TCRdb to the early 2020s). Notes on the research overall: Samples covering the acute and convalescent phases of COVID-19 were provided by collaborators in the United States, Italy and Spain. The material from the prospective study consisted of cDNA or gDNA derived from T cells, B-cell-depleted T cells, or PBMCs. A freely available public database, intended as a resource for researchers studying the immune response to SARS-CoV-2, is where the repertoires were released. Where available, HLA class I and class II types were obtained from metadata supplied by the sample provider rather than from assay-based typing. The sample metadata nearly always contained a de-identified subject ID, COVID-19 status, age in years and sex. Subjects who had been exposed to COVID-19, were actively infected with it, or had recovered from it provided the deeply sampled blood TCRbeta repertoires that made up the dataset. Samples came from the ongoing ImmuneRACE study (first 160 participants) plus 1,254 subjects from 6 global collaborators. Points the paper makes about the study in general: How much clinical and demographic metadata was included differed by source and by participant, and the metadata was provided uncurated.

This clone was picked up one time. Its antigen is still unknown. There are no base qualities to consult, and no much larger clone falls within one base. TCRbeta CDR3 regions were amplified from genomic DNA using the immunoSEQ Assay, a bias-controlled multiplex PCR. Per the authors' processing: Nucleated cell counts per sample were estimated from amplification of reference gene primers within the assay. To quantify the absolute abundance of each unique TCRbeta CDR3 rearrangement, sequence reads were collapsed and filtered. Productive Simpson clonality was computed per sample as the square root of Simpson's diversity index over productive rearrangements. What TCRdb holds here is the immuneACCESS table cut down to in-frame rearrangements. Part of the clones is not present; checked against another copy, under half of the missing clones reflect an unresolved V gene, and the others are unexplained. V, J and clone size derive from that table, while D and trimming were established from the DNA sequence. The sample data list about 220,000 clones, and under 90% of these were observed just once. Clones ranked in the top ten supply just under 20% of the sample.

V and J are truncated by 8 bases and 0 bases respectively, leaving an intervening sequence of 9 bases. CDR1 and CDR2, looked up from the germline V gene, are MNHEY and SVGAGI. The CDR3 starts with the cysteine, ends with the phenylalanine, and has 13 residues. The kept DNA is CDR3 alone, 39 bases in frame from the first base. Collaborating institutions collected whole blood in K2EDTA tubes following their own protocols. For TCRbeta analysis, collaborators shipped samples in one of three forms: frozen whole blood, isolated PBMCs, or DNA extracted from either of those sample types. The sequenced material came from peripheral blood. The chain is encoded by TRBV6-5 joined to TRBJ2-3, with the identity of the D gene unclear. The clonotype comes from a young man with active or convalescent COVID-19. The CDR3 protein: CASRPLSTDTQYF. Read as DNA, the sequence is TGTGCCAGCCGTCCCTTAAGCACAGATACGCAGTATTTT.